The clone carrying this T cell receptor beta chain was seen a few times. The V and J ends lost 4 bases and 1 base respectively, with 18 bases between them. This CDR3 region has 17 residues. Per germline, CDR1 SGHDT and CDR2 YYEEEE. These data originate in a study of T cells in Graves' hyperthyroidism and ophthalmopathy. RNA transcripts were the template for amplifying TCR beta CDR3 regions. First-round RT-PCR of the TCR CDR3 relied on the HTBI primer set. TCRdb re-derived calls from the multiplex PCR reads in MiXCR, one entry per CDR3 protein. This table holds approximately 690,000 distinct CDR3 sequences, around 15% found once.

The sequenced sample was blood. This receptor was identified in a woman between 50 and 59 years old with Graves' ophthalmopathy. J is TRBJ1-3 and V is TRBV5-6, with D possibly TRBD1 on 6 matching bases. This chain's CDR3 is CASSRRDTLFSGNTIYF. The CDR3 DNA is TGTGCCAGCAGCCGCCGGGACACCCTTTTTTCTGGAAACACCATATATTTT.